The T cell receptor (beta chain) described here comes from a study of T cells after yellow fever vaccination. Study-wide results and limits: High-abundance clonotypes from the bulk population could contaminate FACS-sorted repertoires. Reappearance after the booster was seen for most primary-vaccination clones, at 96% CD4 and 85% to 90% CD8.

At least ten counts were recorded for this clonotype. As yet, its antigen is unknown. 5'RACE template switching produced TCR cDNA carrying a universal primer site and UMIs. In TCRdb, the 5' RACE reads were re-called with MiXCR into one record per CDR3 protein. The sample lists 200,000 to 300,000 distinct CDR3 sequences, roughly 13% seen once, with roughly 0.5% in the top ten. Germline CDR1 reads DFQATT; CDR2 reads SNEGSKA (reference sequence). The CDR3 totals 14 residues. The germline V and J ends were trimmed by 1 base and 7 bases, with 13 bases remaining between them. The TCR sequence derives from a man aged 25-45 years who received the YFV17D yellow fever vaccine. The chain uses TRBV20-1 and TRBJ2-2; no clear D. The sample consisted of CD4+ T cells sorted from PBMCs, taken 45 days after the yellow fever booster vaccination. The CDR3 sequence: CSARGRGVDGELFF. Here the CDR3 DNA reads TGCAGTGCTAGAGGTCGTGGAGTAGACGGGGAGCTGTTTTTT.